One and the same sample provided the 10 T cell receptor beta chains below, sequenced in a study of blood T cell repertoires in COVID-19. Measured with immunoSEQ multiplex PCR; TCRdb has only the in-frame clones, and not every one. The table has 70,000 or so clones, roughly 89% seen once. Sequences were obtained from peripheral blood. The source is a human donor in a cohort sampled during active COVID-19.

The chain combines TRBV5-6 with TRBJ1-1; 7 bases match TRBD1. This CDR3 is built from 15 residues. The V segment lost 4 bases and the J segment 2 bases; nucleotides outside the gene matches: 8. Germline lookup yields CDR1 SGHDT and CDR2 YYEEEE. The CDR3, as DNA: TGTGCCAGCAGCGCACCTAACAGGGGTAACACTGAAGCTTTCTTT. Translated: CASSAPNRGNTEAFF.

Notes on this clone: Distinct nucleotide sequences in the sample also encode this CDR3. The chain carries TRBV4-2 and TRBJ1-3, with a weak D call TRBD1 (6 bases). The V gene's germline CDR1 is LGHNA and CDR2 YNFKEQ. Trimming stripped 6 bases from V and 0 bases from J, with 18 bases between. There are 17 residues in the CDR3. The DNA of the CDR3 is TGTGCCAGCAGTCTGGGACTACAGGGACACTCTGGAAACACCATATATTTT. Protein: CASSLGLQGHSGNTIYF.

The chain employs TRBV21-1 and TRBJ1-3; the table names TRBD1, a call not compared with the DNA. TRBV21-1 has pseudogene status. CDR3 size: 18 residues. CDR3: CASSKVRRDTESGNTIYF. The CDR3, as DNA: TGTGCCAGCAGCAAAGTAAGAAGGGACACTGAGAGTGGAAACACCATATATTTT.

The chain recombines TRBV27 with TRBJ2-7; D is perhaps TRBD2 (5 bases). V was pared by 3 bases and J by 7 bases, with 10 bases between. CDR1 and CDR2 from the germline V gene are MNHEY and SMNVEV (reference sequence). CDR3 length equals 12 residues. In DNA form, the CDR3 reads TGTGCCAGCAGTTTTCTCGGACTTGAGCAGTACTTC. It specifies CASSFLGLEQYF.

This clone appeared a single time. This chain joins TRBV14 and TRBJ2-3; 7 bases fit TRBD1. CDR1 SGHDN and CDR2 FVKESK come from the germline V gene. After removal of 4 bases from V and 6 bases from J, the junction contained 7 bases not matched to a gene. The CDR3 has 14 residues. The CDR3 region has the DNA TGTGCCAGCAGCCCCGAACAGGGGTGGGATACGCAGTATTTT. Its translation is CASSPEQGWDTQYF. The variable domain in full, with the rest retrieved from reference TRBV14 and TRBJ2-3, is EAGVTQFPSHSVIEKGQTVTLRCDPISGHDNLYWYRRVMGKEIKFLLHFVKESKQDESGMPNNRFLAERTGGTYSTLKVQPAELEDSGVYFCASSPEQGWDTQYFGPGTRLTVL.

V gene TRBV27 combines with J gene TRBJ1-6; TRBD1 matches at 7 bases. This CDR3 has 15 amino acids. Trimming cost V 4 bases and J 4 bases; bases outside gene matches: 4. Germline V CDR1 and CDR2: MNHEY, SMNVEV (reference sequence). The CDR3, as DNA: TGTGCCAGCAGTTCCGGGACAGTTTATAATTCACCCCTCCACTTT. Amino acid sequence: CASSSGTVYNSPLHF.

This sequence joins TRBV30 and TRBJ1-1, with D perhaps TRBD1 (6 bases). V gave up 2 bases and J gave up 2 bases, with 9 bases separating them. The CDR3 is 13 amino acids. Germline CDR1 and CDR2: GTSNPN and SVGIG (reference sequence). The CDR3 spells CAWSPDSNTEAFF. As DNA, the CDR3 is TGTGCCTGGAGTCCGGACAGTAACACTGAAGCTTTCTTT.

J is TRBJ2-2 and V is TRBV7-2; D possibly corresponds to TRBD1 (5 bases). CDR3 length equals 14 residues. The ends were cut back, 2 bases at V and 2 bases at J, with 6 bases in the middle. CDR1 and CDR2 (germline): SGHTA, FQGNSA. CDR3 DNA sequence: TGTGCCAGCAGCTTACAGGGAAACACCGGGGAGCTGTTTTTT. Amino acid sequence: CASSLQGNTGELFF.

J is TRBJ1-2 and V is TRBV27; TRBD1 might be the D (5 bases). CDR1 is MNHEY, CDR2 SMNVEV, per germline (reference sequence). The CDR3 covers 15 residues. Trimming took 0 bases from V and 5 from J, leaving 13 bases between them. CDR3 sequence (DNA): TGTGCCAGCAGTTTATCCCACCTGCGGGGGTATGGCTACACCTTC. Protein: CASSLSHLRGYGYTF.

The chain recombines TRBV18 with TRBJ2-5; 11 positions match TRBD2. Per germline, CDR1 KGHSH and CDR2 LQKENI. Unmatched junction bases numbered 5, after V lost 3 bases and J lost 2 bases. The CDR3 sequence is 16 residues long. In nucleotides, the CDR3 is TGTGCCAGCTCACCCATAGCGGGGGGGCGTCAAGAGACCCAGTACTTC. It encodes CASSPIAGGRQETQYF.